These T cell receptor beta chains were read from a single sample in a study of read filtering for tumor transcriptome and immune sequencing. TCRdb processed the reads anew with MiXCR; each CDR3 protein has one entry. The repertoire holds around 140,000 distinct CDR3 sequences, with roughly an eighth as singletons. The sample was a population of CD138-negative cells sorted from bone marrow. The receptors derive from a donor at least 40 years old with multiple myeloma. Each CDR3 is given with its conserved first and last residue. The order of the fields is V gene, D gene, J gene, clone size, CDR3 DNA, CDR3 protein. The D gene is left open where the match is weak. Only part of the rows carry a size: once, few, many, or a class if the clone is expanded.

TRBV2	TRBD1	TRBJ1-4	-	TGTGCCAGCACGAGGGGGCTCACTAATGAAAAACTGTTTTTT	CASTRGLTNEKLFF
TRBV7-9	-	TRBJ2-1	many	-	CASSLFLSAGNYNEQFF
TRBV27	TRBD1	TRBJ2-3	many	TGTGCCAGCAGTCTCAGGGGGCTCGGCCCCCTCGCAGATACGCAGTATTTT	CASSLRGLGPLADTQYF
TRBV4-1	TRBD1	TRBJ1-1	-	TGCGCCAGCAGCCAAGCGGGAACAGGGGGCGCGTTCGAAGCTTTCTTT	CASSQAGTGGAFEAFF
TRBV5-1	-	TRBJ1-5	few	TGCGCCAGCAGACCCGACTGGGGCAATCAGCCCCAGCATTTT	CASRPDWGNQPQHF
TRBV11-3	-	TRBJ2-1	many	TGTGCCAGCAGATCTCGCTCTAGGGGCGAGACCTACAATGAGCAGTTCTTC	CASRSRSRGETYNEQFF
TRBV19	TRBD2	TRBJ2-1	many	TGTGCCAGTAGTATATCCCTAGCGGGAGCGGAGGAGCAGTTCTTC	CASSISLAGAEEQFF
TRBV3-1	-	TRBJ2-1	many	TGTGCCAGCAGCCTCAGGGGAGGCCACAATGAGCAGTTCTTC	CASSLRGGHNEQFF
TRBV29-1	TRBD2	TRBJ2-3	many	TGCAGCGTTGCGGGCGGGAGGCCCGGGGCAGATACGCAGTATTTT	CSVAGGRPGADTQYF
TRBV4-2	-	TRBJ2-1	many	TGTGCCAGCAGCCAAGTAAGAGGGATTGAGCAGTTCTTC	CASSQVRGIEQFF
TRBV7-9	-	TRBJ2-3	-	TGTGCCAGCAGCGCTCACAGGGCCGACGGCACAGATACGCAGTATTTT	CASSAHRADGTDTQYF
TRBV29-1	-	TRBJ2-1	many	TGCAGCGCTCAACAGGGCGGGAGCAGCTCCTACAATGAGCAGTTCTTC	CSAQQGGSSSYNEQFF
TRBV4-1	-	TRBJ2-5	many	TGCGCCAGCAGCCAAGATCCGGGCCGCCGGGAGACCCAGTACTTC	CASSQDPGRRETQYF
TRBV20-1	-	TRBJ2-7	many	TGCAGTGCTAGAGTATCCGGTTACGAGCAGTACTTC	CSARVSGYEQYF
TRBV19	-	TRBJ1-2	few	TGTGCCAGTAGTCCTGGTGGGACGGCGTATGGCTACACCTTC	CASSPGGTAYGYTF
TRBV29-1	-	TRBJ2-3	many	TGCAGCGTTTTAAGAGATACCACAGACACGCAGTATTTT	CSVLRDTTDTQYF
TRBV24-1	TRBD2	TRBJ2-4	few	TGTGCCACCAGTGACACCGGGACTAGCGGAGGCAGCAAAAACATTCAGTACTTC	CATSDTGTSGGSKNIQYF
TRBV6-2/TRBV6-3	-	TRBJ2-1	many	TGTGCCAGCAGTTCTAGTAATTACAATGAGCAGTTCTTC	CASSSSNYNEQFF
TRBV3-1	TRBD2	TRBJ2-1	many	TGTGCCAGCAGGACGACTAGCGGGAGGTGGGGCGATGAGCAGTTCTTC	CASRTTSGRWGDEQFF
TRBV20-1	TRBD2	TRBJ2-1	many	TGCAGTGCTAGAGCCGGGACTAGCGGGCTAAATGAGCAGTTCTTC	CSARAGTSGLNEQFF
TRBV6-5	-	TRBJ2-2	-	TGTGCCAGCAGTCCCTACAGGAGGAGGACCGGGGAGCTGTTTTTT	CASSPYRRRTGELFF
TRBV29-1	-	TRBJ2-3	many	TGCAGCGCATTGGACCTAGACCATACAGATACGCAGTATTTT	CSALDLDHTDTQYF
TRBV9	TRBD2	TRBJ2-1	many	TGTGCCAGCAGCAACCCAACTAGCGGGAGCTCCTCCTACAATGAGCAGTTCTTC	CASSNPTSGSSSYNEQFF
TRBV7-2	-	TRBJ1-1	few	TGTGCCAGCAGCTTATTAGGGGCAATGAACACTGAAGCTTTCTTT	CASSLLGAMNTEAFF
TRBV4-1	TRBD2	TRBJ2-7	many	TGCGCCAGCGCTTTTGGGGGGACTAGCAGCTACGAGCAGTACTTC	CASAFGGTSSYEQYF
TRBV21-1	-	TRBJ1-1	many	TGTGCCAGCAGCATGACAGTCCCCCTGAACACTGAAGCTTTCTTT	CASSMTVPLNTEAFF
TRBV6-4	TRBD2	TRBJ2-5	-	TGTGCCAGCAGTGACTGGCCCGGGACTAGCAAAGAGACCCAGTACTTC	CASSDWPGTSKETQYF